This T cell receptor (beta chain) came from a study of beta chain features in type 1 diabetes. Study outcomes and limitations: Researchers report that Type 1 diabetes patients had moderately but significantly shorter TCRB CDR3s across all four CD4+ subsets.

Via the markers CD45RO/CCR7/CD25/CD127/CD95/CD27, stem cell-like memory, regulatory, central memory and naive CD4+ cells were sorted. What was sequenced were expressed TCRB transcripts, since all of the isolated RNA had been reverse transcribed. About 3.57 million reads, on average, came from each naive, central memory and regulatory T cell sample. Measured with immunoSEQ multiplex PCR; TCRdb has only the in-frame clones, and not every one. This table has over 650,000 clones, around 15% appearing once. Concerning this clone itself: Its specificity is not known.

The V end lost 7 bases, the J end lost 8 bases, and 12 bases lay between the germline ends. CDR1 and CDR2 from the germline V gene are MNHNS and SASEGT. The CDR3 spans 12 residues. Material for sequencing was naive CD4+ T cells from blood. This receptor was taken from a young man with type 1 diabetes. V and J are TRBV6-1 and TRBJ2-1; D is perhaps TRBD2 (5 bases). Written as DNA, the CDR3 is TGTGCCAGCACCGGGAACAGCGATGAGCAGTTCTTC. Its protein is CASTGNSDEQFF.